The table lists the clone carrying this T cell receptor beta chain with many counts. Its antigen is undetermined. Germline values: CDR1 SNHLY, CDR2 FYNNEI. CDR3 length: 12 residues. Trimming stripped 11 bases from V and 5 bases from J, with 15 bases between. This entry belongs to a study of T cells after yellow fever vaccination. Study-wide results and caveats: Researchers cautioned that FACS-sorted repertoires could harbor abundant clonotypes contaminating from the bulk population.

A process of 5'RACE template switching, which added a universal primer site and UMIs, was used to make TCR cDNA. Each CDR3 protein gets one entry after TCRdb re-called the 5' RACE reads with MiXCR. Of tens of thousands of distinct CDR3 sequences in the sample, more than 5.5% are singletons; the top ten hold under 45%. The sequences come from CD8+ T cells sorted from PBMCs, collected 5 days after the first yellow fever vaccination. The chain employs TRBV2 and TRBJ2-5; perhaps TRBD2 as D (5 bases). The source of this sequence is a man aged 18 to 29 who received the YFV17D yellow fever vaccine. CDR3 DNA: TGTGCCTGCGTTGAGGGTTGGGAGACCCAGTACTTC. Translation gives CACVEGWETQYF. Full variable domain (rest looked up from reference TRBV2 and TRBJ2-5): EPEVTQTPSHQVTQMGQEVILRCVPISNHLYFYWYRQILGQKVEFLVSFYNNEISEKSEIFDDQFSVERPDGSNFTLKIRSTKLEDSAMYFCACVEGWETQYFGPGTRLLVL.